This TCR beta chain was sequenced during a study of cytomegalovirus exposure and HLA in healthy donors. PCR was performed using 60 Vbeta and 13 Jbeta primers. Sequenced by immunoSEQ multiplex PCR; TCRdb stores in-frame clones only, minus some. This sample has 160,000 or so clones; approximately 80% occur once, and the top ten carry approximately 8.7%. CDR3 length: 15 amino acids. The J segment lost 4 bases and the V segment lost 4 bases, leaving 3 bases of the junction unmatched. Germline CDR1 and CDR2: SGHTA and FQGNSA. The chain recombines TRBV7-2 with TRBJ2-1, with 11 bases identical to TRBD2. The sequencing input was PBMCs. The origin of this receptor is a young man in good health and CMV-seropositive. The CDR3 loop is CASSSLAGVYNEQFF. Here the CDR3 DNA reads TGTGCCAGCAGCTCACTAGCGGGGGTATACAATGAGCAGTTCTTC.